The next 4 T cell receptor beta chains were all read from a single sample in a study of blood T cell repertoires in COVID-19. The assay was immunoSEQ multiplex PCR, and TCRdb's table has in-frame clones only and misses some. The repertoire holds about 120,000 clones, 75% to 90% seen once, with more than 4% in the top ten. Sequences were obtained from peripheral blood. Every receptor here comes from a man aged 40-49 years with acute or convalescent COVID-19.

The chain uses TRBV2 and TRBJ1-5, with 9 bases lining up with TRBD1. V shed 2 bases and J 2 bases; nucleotides not matched to a gene: 4. Germline V gene data show CDR1 as SNHLY and CDR2 as FYNNEI. CDR3 size: 16 residues. The CDR3 DNA reads as TGTGCCAGCAGTGAATCCCGGGACAGGGGCAATCAGCCCCAGCATTTT. This translates into CASSESRDRGNQPQHF.

The chain joins TRBV5-1 to TRBJ1-5; D remains unclear. Trimming removed 2 bases at V and 4 bases at J, with 10 bases between. The V gene's germline CDR1 is SGHRS and CDR2 YFSETQ. CDR3 length: 14 amino acids. The DNA for the CDR3 is TGCGCCAGCAGCTTCGGGGAACGGAATCAGCCCCAGCATTTT. Translating it yields CASSFGERNQPQHF.

The chain combines TRBV6-6 with TRBJ1-2; tentative D call: TRBD1 (5 bases). V was trimmed by 7 bases and J by 3 bases, leaving 15 bases between them. The germline CDR1 and CDR2 sequences are MNHNY and SVGAGI (reference sequence). This CDR3 is built from 14 residues. The CDR3 nucleotides read TGTGCCAGCAACCTTCTCCTCAGGGACTATGGCTACACCTTC. Amino acids: CASNLLLRDYGYTF.

There are a few counts of this clone. The chain recombines TRBV12-5 with TRBJ1-6; a possible D gene is TRBD1 (5 bases). Germline V CDR1 and CDR2: LGHNT, FRNRAP. This CDR3 has 15 residues. The ends were cut back, 7 bases at V and 0 bases at J, with 10 bases in the middle. In DNA, the CDR3 is TGTGCTAGTGCCGGGGGGGGCTCCTATAATTCACCCCTCCACTTT. Translated: CASAGGGSYNSPLHF.